Each of the 32 T cell receptor beta chains below was sequenced from the same sample in a study of control samples from healthy donors and cancer patients. The data were produced by immunoSEQ multiplex PCR, yet TCRdb's version contains in-frame clones alone and is incomplete. The sample table includes about 190,000 clones. The sequenced material came from blood. The receptors were sampled from a woman under 40 in good health.

The V call is TRBV18, the J call TRBJ2-3, with TRBD1 identical over 8 bases. The CDR3 has 15 amino acids. After removal of 0 bases from V and 2 bases from J, the junction contained 1 base not matched to a gene. Germline V gene sequence: CDR1 KGHSH, CDR2 LQKENI. The DNA for the CDR3 is TGTGCCAGCTCACCACCGACAGGGGACACAGATACGCAGTATTTT. It translates to CASSPPTGDTDTQYF.

The gene calls are TRBV28 and TRBJ1-5; possibly TRBD1 for D (5 bases). The V and J ends lost 2 bases and 0 bases respectively, with 20 bases between them. The germline CDR1 and CDR2 sequences are MDHEN and SYDVKM. The CDR3 is 19 amino acids. Written as DNA, the CDR3 is TGTGCCAGCAGTTTAAATGGGCAGGGACCCGAATCTAGCAATCAGCCCCAGCATTTT. Its protein is CASSLNGQGPESSNQPQHF.

This rearrangement joins TRBV5-1 to TRBJ1-2; 7 bases fit TRBD1. The CDR3 loop spans 14 amino acids. Germline CDR1 and CDR2: SGHRS and YFSETQ. Unmatched junction bases numbered 6, after V lost 0 bases and J lost 7 bases. CDR3 nucleotide sequence: TGCGCCAGCAGCTTGGAGGGGGCCCAGAGTGGCTACACCTTC. Translation gives CASSLEGAQSGYTF.

The rearrangement links TRBV6-2 or TRBV6-3 to TRBJ1-5, with D unresolved. Germline assignment: CDR1 MNHEY and CDR2 SVGEGT. The CDR3 loop spans 16 amino acids. Trimming removed 2 bases at V and 7 bases at J, with 18 bases between. This CDR3 reads CASSYQGPTRGQPQHF. Here the CDR3 DNA reads TGTGCCAGCAGTTACCAAGGACCTACGAGAGGGCAGCCCCAGCATTTT.

The V and J genes are TRBV9 and TRBJ2-1; 8 bases match TRBD2. V lost 0 bases, J lost 0 bases, and 8 bases stayed unmatched. The CDR3 runs 18 residues. Germline loops: CDR1 SGDLS, CDR2 YYNGEE. Here the CDR3 reads CASSVGSSGGSSYNEQFF. The CDR3 nucleotides read TGTGCCAGCAGCGTAGGGTCAAGCGGGGGCAGCTCCTACAATGAGCAGTTCTTC.

The chain joins TRBV4-1 to TRBJ1-2; maybe TRBD1 (5 bases). V lost 4 bases and J 4 bases, leaving 10 bases between the germline ends. The CDR3 totals 13 residues. Germline lookup yields CDR1 MGHRA and CDR2 YSYEKL. The CDR3 loop is CASSRDGGYGYTF. The CDR3 DNA reads TGCGCCAGCAGCCGGGACGGTGGCTATGGCTACACCTTC.

V gene TRBV5-4 combines with J gene TRBJ2-1; weak D call: TRBD1 (5 bases). Germline V gene data show CDR1 as SGHNT and CDR2 as YYREEE (reference sequence). Between the trimmed V and J ends, which lost 5 bases and 10 bases, there was a span of 16 bases. The CDR3 runs 13 residues. The CDR3 sequence: CASRVVGVREQFF. Written as DNA, the CDR3 is TGTGCCAGCAGGGTCGTAGGGGTTCGGGAGCAGTTCTTC. Full variable domain (remainder filled in from reference TRBV5-4 and TRBJ2-1): ETGVTQSPTHLIKTRGQQVTLRCSSQSGHNTVSWYQQALGQGPQFIFQYYREEENGRGNFPPRFSGLQFPNYSSELNVNALELDDSALYLCASRVVGVREQFFGPGTRLTVL.

V is TRBV27 and J is TRBJ1-1; D remains unclear. The CDR3 runs to 13 residues. The V and J ends lost 4 bases and 4 bases respectively, with 10 bases between them. CDR1 is MNHEY and CDR2 is SMNVEV in the germline V gene (reference sequence). CDR3 residues: CASSSGRLTEAFF. The DNA of the CDR3 is TGTGCCAGCAGTTCGGGCAGACTCACTGAAGCTTTCTTT.

This chain joins TRBV6-5 and TRBJ2-3; no reliable D call. Trimming took 3 bases from V and 5 from J, leaving 6 bases between them. The CDR3 sequence is 12 residues long. In germline, CDR1 is MNHEY, CDR2 SVGAGI. The DNA for the CDR3 is TGTGCCAGCAGTTATGATAGAGATACGCAGTATTTT. Amino acid sequence: CASSYDRDTQYF.

The V gene is TRBV7-6, the J gene TRBJ2-3; 11 bases are shared with TRBD2. The germline V gene encodes CDR1 SGHVS and CDR2 FNYEAQ. Trimming at V came to 3 bases and at J to 6 bases, leaving 5 bases not matched to a gene. The CDR3 has 15 residues. CDR3 nucleotides: TGTGCCAGCAGCTTTAGCGGGGGGGCCGTGGATACGCAGTATTTT. This encodes CASSFSGGAVDTQYF.

V usage is TRBV23-1 and J usage is TRBJ2-5; the D gene is possibly TRBD2 (5 bases). TRBV23-1 is known as an ORF, though its function is uncertain. This CDR3 comprises 10 residues. V was trimmed by 7 bases and J by 7 bases, leaving 7 bases between them. The CDR3 protein is CASTEGTQYF. The CDR3 bases are TGCGCCAGCACAGAGGGGACCCAGTACTTC.

The chain couples TRBV5-1 to TRBJ1-4; 10 nucleotides match TRBD1. In germline, CDR1 is SGHRS, CDR2 YFSETQ. J was trimmed by 5 bases and V by 4 bases; bases with no gene match: 8. This CDR3 spans 16 amino acids. The CDR3 DNA follows: TGCGCCAGCAGCCCCGGGGACAGGGGATTAAATGAAAAACTGTTTTTT. This encodes CASSPGDRGLNEKLFF. Full variable domain (rest looked up from reference TRBV5-1 and TRBJ1-4): KAGVTQTPRYLIKTRGQQVTLSCSPISGHRSVSWYQQTPGQGLQFLFEYFSETQRNKGNFPGRFSGRQFSNSRSEMNVSTLELGDSALYLCASSPGDRGLNEKLFFGSGTQLSVL.

This chain links TRBV18 with TRBJ1-3; possibly TRBD1 for D (5 bases). The germline V gene encodes CDR1 KGHSH and CDR2 LQKENI. The CDR3 extends over 16 amino acids. V gave up 5 bases and J gave up 0 bases, with 14 bases separating them. The CDR3 is CASSTTQGFSGNTIYF. For the CDR3, the DNA is TGTGCCAGCTCAACTACCCAGGGTTTCTCTGGAAACACCATATATTTT.

The genes are TRBV27 and TRBJ1-1; D gene ambiguous. This CDR3 has 13 residues. Germline CDR1 reads MNHEY; CDR2 reads SMNVEV (reference sequence). The ends were cut back, 4 bases at V and 0 bases at J, with 6 bases in the middle. In DNA, the CDR3 is TGTGCCAGCAGTTCCCCGATGAACACTGAAGCTTTCTTT. It is translated as CASSSPMNTEAFF.

The rearrangement uses TRBV7-9 and TRBJ1-4; perhaps TRBD1 as D (6 bases). This CDR3 region has 14 residues. Trimming cost V 4 bases and J 5 bases, with 11 bases left between them. Germline assignment: CDR1 SEHNR and CDR2 FQNEAQ (reference sequence). CDR3 region: CASSSTGGNEKLFF. Written as DNA, the CDR3 is TGTGCCAGCAGCTCGACAGGTGGCAATGAAAAACTGTTTTTT.

The chain's CDR3 is CASGPPLGHEQFF. The CDR3 DNA reads as TGTGCTAGTGGTCCCCCCCTAGGCCATGAGCAGTTCTTC. The rearrangement uses TRBV12-5 and TRBJ2-1; D gene uncertain. The CDR3 is made up of 13 amino acids. Germline CDR1 LGHNT, CDR2 FRNRAP. V gave up 5 bases and J gave up 8 bases, with 13 bases separating them.

This rearrangement joins TRBV5-6 to TRBJ2-1; no definite D call. CDR3 length: 16 residues. CDR1 and CDR2 from the germline V gene are SGHDT and YYEEEE. Between the trimmed V and J ends, which lost 4 bases and 2 bases, there was a span of 16 bases. CDR3: CASSLDGPAAYNEQFF. For the CDR3, the DNA is TGTGCCAGCAGCCTGGACGGTCCTGCCGCCTACAATGAGCAGTTCTTC.

With respect to this clone: The same CDR3 also results from other DNA sequences found in this sample. The V gene is TRBV11-2, the J gene TRBJ1-3; D is undetermined. V was cut by 3 bases and J by 1 base, with 1 base left in between. In germline, CDR1 is SGHAT, CDR2 FQNNGV. CDR3 length equals 12 residues. DNA of the CDR3: TGTGCCAGCAGCTTGTCTGGAAACACCATATATTTT. Its translation is CASSLSGNTIYF.

The chain carries TRBV24-1 and TRBJ2-7; TRBD1 or TRBD2 may be the D gene (5 bases each). The CDR3 is 15 amino acids. Per the germline V gene, CDR1 is KGHDR and CDR2 is SFDVKD. V lost 4 bases, J lost 4 bases, and 16 bases lay in between. The CDR3 DNA is TGTGCCACCAGTGACCCAGGGAGCTTGGGGTACGAGCAGTACTTC. This translates into CATSDPGSLGYEQYF.

This chain links TRBV5-6 with TRBJ1-2; no clear D gene. Germline CDR1 and CDR2: SGHDT and YYEEEE. Deletions cut 4 bases from V and 5 bases from J, with 6 bases between. The CDR3 is 11 amino acids. CDR3 nucleotide sequence: TGTGCCAGCAGCCTGGGGTATGGCTACACCTTC. Translation: CASSLGYGYTF.

The V call is TRBV5-6, the J call TRBJ1-1; 8 bases align to TRBD1. Trimming removed 3 bases from V and 5 bases from J; junction bases left unmatched: 0. The V gene's germline CDR1 is SGHDT and CDR2 YYEEEE. The CDR3 extends over 12 amino acids. CDR3 coding DNA: TGTGCCAGCAGCTACAGGGGGACTGAAGCTTTCTTT. Its translation is CASSYRGTEAFF.

The chain links TRBV15 to TRBJ2-5; the match to TRBD1 covers 8 bases. Germline V CDR1 and CDR2: LNHNV, YYDKDF (reference sequence). CDR3 length: 15 amino acids. Trimming removed 2 bases from V and 3 bases from J; junction bases left unmatched: 5. CDR3 nucleotide sequence: TGTGCCACCAGCAGACAGGGGGCGGGCGAAGAGACCCAGTACTTC. This encodes CATSRQGAGEETQYF.

V is TRBV5-1 and J is TRBJ1-6; possibly TRBD1 for D (6 bases). This CDR3 is 14 amino acids long. The V gene's germline CDR1 is SGHRS and CDR2 YFSETQ. V lost 4 bases, J lost 7 bases, and 12 bases lay in between. The CDR3 sequence is CASSQGHDNSPLHF. In DNA form, the CDR3 reads TGCGCCAGCAGCCAGGGACACGACAATTCACCCCTCCACTTT. Combining the CDR3 with reference TRBV5-1 and TRBJ1-6 gives the whole variable domain KAGVTQTPRYLIKTRGQQVTLSCSPISGHRSVSWYQQTPGQGLQFLFEYFSETQRNKGNFPGRFSGRQFSNSRSEMNVSTLELGDSALYLCASSQGHDNSPLHFGNGTRLTVT.

This chain uses TRBV3-1 (or the pseudogene TRBV3-2) with TRBJ2-3; TRBD2 agrees at 9 bases. Germline V gene sequence: CDR1 LGHDT, CDR2 YNNKEL (reference sequence). V lost 1 base and J lost 2; bases outside the gene matches: 7. This CDR3 region has 17 residues. The CDR3 DNA follows: TGTGCCAGCAGCCAAGTCCCTAGCGGGGACTTCACAGATACGCAGTATTTT. It is translated as CASSQVPSGDFTDTQYF.

The J gene is TRBJ2-7, the V gene TRBV10-1; 7 bases fit TRBD2. Germline lookup yields CDR1 WNHNN and CDR2 SYGVQD (reference sequence). The CDR3 has 14 amino acids. V was pared by 5 bases and J by 3 bases, with 7 bases of the junction left unmatched. Here the CDR3 reads CASSHRDYRYEQYF. The DNA for the CDR3 is TGCGCCAGCAGTCACCGGGACTACCGCTACGAGCAGTACTTC.

V and J are TRBV29-1 and TRBJ1-1, with TRBD1 as a possible D gene (5 bases). The CDR3 length is 14 residues. Germline values: CDR1 SQVTM, CDR2 ANQGSEA. Between the trimmed V and J ends, which lost 6 bases and 4 bases, there was a span of 18 bases. DNA for the CDR3: TGCAGCGTACGCCTCGAGGGGAGGGGCACTGAAGCTTTCTTT. Its protein product is CSVRLEGRGTEAFF.

The chain employs TRBV29-1 and TRBJ1-1, with D unclear. CDR3 length: 12 residues. V was trimmed by 8 bases and J by 1 base, leaving 11 bases between them. From germline, CDR1 is SQVTM and CDR2 ANQGSEA. The CDR3 spells CSPTRGNTEAFF. The DNA of the CDR3 is TGCAGCCCCACCCGAGGGAACACTGAAGCTTTCTTT.

The gene calls are TRBV25-1 and TRBJ2-3, with a tentative D call TRBD2 (7 bases). The CDR3 totals 14 residues. Germline CDR1 and CDR2: MGHDK and SYGVNS. Trimming removed 5 bases at V and 1 base at J, with 10 bases between. Written as DNA, the CDR3 is TGTGCCAGCAGTAGAGGGGGGGGCACAGATACGCAGTATTTT. This encodes CASSRGGGTDTQYF.

The genes are TRBV28 and TRBJ2-1; D gene ambiguous. V dropped 3 bases and J dropped 9 bases, with 3 bases sitting between them. The CDR3 covers 10 residues. The germline gives CDR1 MDHEN, CDR2 SYDVKM. CDR3 loop: CASSFTEQFF. The CDR3 DNA reads TGTGCCAGCAGTTTCACTGAGCAGTTCTTC.

V usage is TRBV6-4 and J usage is TRBJ2-3, with TRBD1 matching over 8 bases. Germline trimming cut 4 bases from V and 5 bases from J; bases unmatched to any gene: 8. Germline loops: CDR1 MRHNA, CDR2 SNTAGT. The CDR3 has 15 amino acids. CDR3: CASSVRDRKVDTQYF. Here the CDR3 DNA reads TGTGCCAGCAGTGTAAGGGACAGGAAGGTAGATACGCAGTATTTT.

The chain joins TRBV28 to TRBJ2-7; 12 nucleotides align to TRBD1. The CDR3 totals 20 residues. Per the germline V gene, CDR1 is MDHEN and CDR2 is SYDVKM. V dropped 1 base and J dropped 3; count of bases not matched to a gene: 16. The CDR3 is CASSLSPRGTGGAGIYEQYF. The CDR3 bases are TGTGCCAGCAGTTTATCCCCCAGGGGGACAGGGGGCGCGGGTATCTACGAGCAGTACTTC.

The rearrangement uses TRBV7-3 and TRBJ1-2, with TRBD1 identical over 8 bases. This CDR3 spans 13 amino acids. Losses at the gene ends were 4 bases for V and 6 bases for J; bases not matched to a gene: 4. Per germline, CDR1 SGHTA and CDR2 FQGTGA. CDR3 protein: CASSSGQANGYTF. Here the CDR3 DNA reads TGTGCCAGCAGCTCGGGACAGGCGAATGGCTACACCTTC.